Below are 29 T cell receptor beta chains sequenced from a single sample in a study of T cell responses to AZD1222 COVID-19 vaccine. Clones were sequenced by immunoSEQ multiplex PCR, and TCRdb holds only the in-frame ones, with some missing. The sample holds 150,000 to 200,000 clones; about 92% are singletons and the top ten take 1% to 1.5%. This specimen consisted of peripheral blood, obtained on day 0 of AZD1222 vaccination. Every receptor here comes from an adult in good health.

The V gene is TRBV7-2, the J gene TRBJ2-1; 11 nucleotides line up with TRBD1. CDR3 length: 14 residues. The V and J ends lost 4 bases and 8 bases, in that order; junction bases with no gene match: 4. CDR1 and CDR2 from the germline V gene are SGHTA and FQGNSA. This CDR3 reads CASSWTGGGDEQFF. The CDR3 bases are TGTGCCAGCAGCTGGACAGGGGGCGGCGATGAGCAGTTCTTC.

This chain connects TRBV5-1 to TRBJ2-3; 13 bases match TRBD2. The germline gives CDR1 SGHRS, CDR2 YFSETQ. The CDR3 is 16 amino acids. V dropped 0 bases and J dropped 5; count of bases not matched to a gene: 3. CDR3: CASSLGLAGGVDTQYF. The CDR3 DNA sequence: TGCGCCAGCAGCTTGGGACTAGCGGGGGGTGTAGATACGCAGTATTTT.

The rearrangement uses TRBV11-2 and TRBJ2-3; no reliable D call. Trimming removed 5 bases from V and 2 bases from J, with 5 bases in between. This CDR3 spans 12 amino acids. The V gene's germline CDR1 is SGHAT and CDR2 FQNNGV. The CDR3 loop reads CASSPNTDTQYF. The CDR3 DNA follows: TGTGCCAGCAGCCCGAACACAGATACGCAGTATTTT.

This sequence joins TRBV5-1 and TRBJ1-1; unclear D gene. CDR1 is SGHRS and CDR2 is YFSETQ in the germline V gene. The CDR3 runs 14 residues. Trimming took 2 bases from V and 0 from J, leaving 8 bases between them. CDR3 coding DNA: TGCGCCAGCAGCTTTGGGTCCCTGAACACTGAAGCTTTCTTT. Protein product: CASSFGSLNTEAFF.

This rearrangement joins TRBV6-1 to TRBJ2-6; TRBD2 matches 7 bases. Trimming at V came to 1 base and at J to 0 bases, leaving 3 bases not matched to a gene. CDR1 MNHNS and CDR2 SASEGT come from the germline V gene. The CDR3 totals 17 residues. The CDR3 spells CASSEVGGGSGANVLTF. CDR3 coding DNA: TGTGCCAGCAGTGAAGTGGGCGGGGGCTCTGGGGCCAACGTCCTGACTTTC.

This clone was found once. This sequence joins TRBV6-2 or TRBV6-3 and TRBJ2-3; TRBD1 or TRBD2 may be the D gene (5 bases each). Trimming took 6 bases from V and 3 from J, leaving 13 bases between them. Germline V gene data show CDR1 as MNHEY and CDR2 as SVGEGT. The CDR3 is made up of 14 amino acids. CDR3 bases: TGTGCCAGCAGCCGGGACCTCCCAACAGATACGCAGTATTTT. It encodes CASSRDLPTDTQYF.

The CDR3: CASSQEEARLSEQYF. DNA of the CDR3: TGCGCCAGCAGCCAAGAGGAGGCCAGGCTAAGCGAGCAGTACTTC. The V gene is TRBV4-1, the J gene TRBJ2-7; D might be TRBD2 (5 bases). This CDR3 comprises 15 residues. CDR1 is MGHRA and CDR2 is YSYEKL in the germline V gene. With 0 bases removed from V and 6 bases from J, the gap between germline ends came to 15 bases.

The CDR3 nucleotides read TGTGCCAGCAGTTTATGGGGGTCCTCTGGAAACACCATATATTTT. It translates to CASSLWGSSGNTIYF. V usage is TRBV28 and J usage is TRBJ1-3; no clear D gene. V lost 0 bases to trimming and J lost 0 bases, with 6 bases between them. This CDR3 is 15 amino acids long. CDR1 MDHEN and CDR2 SYDVKM come from the germline V gene. Supplemented by reference TRBV28 and TRBJ1-3, the full variable domain reads DVKVTQSSRYLVKRTGEKVFLECVQDMDHENMFWYRQDPGLGLRLIYFSYDVKMKEKGDIPEGYSVSREKKERFSLILESASTNQTSMYLCASSLWGSSGNTIYFGEGSWLTVV.

V usage is TRBV3-1 (or the pseudogene TRBV3-2) and J usage is TRBJ2-5; D is possibly TRBD2 (6 bases). With 4 bases removed from V and 5 bases from J, the gap between germline ends came to 11 bases. CDR3 length: 13 amino acids. CDR1 LGHDT and CDR2 YNNKEL come from the germline V gene (reference sequence). This chain's CDR3 is CASSLSGAETQYF. In nucleotides, the CDR3 is TGTGCCAGCAGCCTTAGCGGAGCGGAGACCCAGTACTTC.

This clone has just a few counts. V usage is TRBV6-5 and J usage is TRBJ1-2; TRBD1 might be the D (5 bases). V was cut by 6 bases and J by 2 bases, with 10 bases left in between. Germline V gives CDR1 MNHEY, CDR2 SVGAGI. The CDR3 extends over 13 amino acids. CDR3 residues: CASRRDRNYGYTF. In nucleotides, the CDR3 is TGTGCCAGCAGGAGAGACAGAAACTATGGCTACACCTTC.

J is TRBJ1-3 and V is TRBV5-1; 7 nucleotides align to TRBD1. In germline, CDR1 is SGHRS, CDR2 YFSETQ. The CDR3 is 16 amino acids. Losses at the gene ends were 4 bases for V and 0 bases for J; bases not matched to a gene: 7. The CDR3 loop reads CASSDPGTASGNTIYF. The CDR3 region has the DNA TGCGCCAGCAGCGACCCTGGGACAGCCTCTGGAAACACCATATATTTT.

The rearrangement uses TRBV7-3 and TRBJ1-1, with D unclear. Trimming left V 6 bases short and J 0 bases short, with 8 bases between. Germline loops: CDR1 SGHTA, CDR2 FQGTGA. This CDR3 region has 13 residues. CDR3 region: CASSTQMNTEAFF. CDR3 DNA: TGTGCCAGCAGTACTCAGATGAACACTGAAGCTTTCTTT.

The chain joins TRBV15 to TRBJ2-2; 8 bases match TRBD2. The V and J ends lost 2 bases and 1 base, in that order; junction bases with no gene match: 3. The CDR3 extends over 16 amino acids. Germline V CDR1 and CDR2: LNHNV, YYDKDF (reference sequence). The CDR3 loop is CATSRSGGVNTGELFF. The CDR3 region has the DNA TGTGCCACCAGCAGATCCGGGGGGGTGAACACCGGGGAGCTGTTTTTT.

The chain employs TRBV3-1 (or the pseudogene TRBV3-2) and TRBJ1-2; tentative D call: TRBD1 (5 bases). CDR1 is LGHDT, CDR2 YNNKEL, per germline (reference sequence). The CDR3 sequence is 14 residues long. V was trimmed by 3 bases and J by 8 bases, leaving 16 bases between them. Here the CDR3 DNA reads TGTGCCAGCAGCCACATGAGGGGCCAGTGGGGCTACACCTTC. This codes for CASSHMRGQWGYTF.

In its sample, this clone was seen once. Different DNA sequences within this sample yield the same CDR3. V is TRBV11-2 and J is TRBJ1-1; D is possibly TRBD1 (5 bases). Germline V gene sequence: CDR1 SGHAT, CDR2 FQNNGV. Trimming cost V 5 bases and J 1 base, with 8 bases left between them. The CDR3 sequence is 13 residues long. The CDR3: CASSTQGNTEAFF. The CDR3, as DNA: TGTGCCAGCAGCACCCAGGGGAACACTGAAGCTTTCTTT.

This chain uses TRBV9 with TRBJ1-1, with D unclear. CDR3 length equals 12 residues. Germline assignment: CDR1 SGDLS and CDR2 YYNGEE. V lost 4 bases and J lost 8, with 12 bases in between. CDR3 protein: CASSPVGREAFF. CDR3 DNA: TGTGCCAGCAGCCCAGTTGGCAGGGAAGCTTTCTTT.

V and J are TRBV12-3 or TRBV12-4 and TRBJ1-1; D unresolved. Between the trimmed V and J ends, which lost 4 bases and 7 bases, there was a span of 7 bases. This CDR3 spans 11 amino acids. The CDR3 sequence: CASSSGGEAFF. CDR3 nucleotides: TGTGCCAGCAGTTCGGGAGGTGAAGCTTTCTTT.

The CDR3 sequence: CASSPDGTGGAYEQYF. CDR3 nucleotide sequence: TGCGCCAGCAGCCCAGACGGGACAGGGGGCGCCTACGAGCAGTACTTC. The chain is built from TRBV4-1 and TRBJ2-7, with 12 bases aligning to TRBD1. The CDR3 consists of 16 residues. Germline V gene lookup returns CDR1 MGHRA and CDR2 YSYEKL. The V and J ends lost 4 bases and 2 bases, in that order; junction bases with no gene match: 6.

The V call is TRBV14, the J call TRBJ1-5; D call uncertain. Trimming removed 3 bases at V and 3 bases at J, with 12 bases between. Germline V CDR1 and CDR2: SGHDN, FVKESK. The CDR3 is 15 amino acids. CDR3 DNA sequence: TGTGCCAGCAGCCATCCGAGACGGGCCAATCAGCCCCAGCATTTT. It is translated as CASSHPRRANQPQHF.

This chain connects TRBV10-3 to TRBJ1-6; D is unresolved. The germline V gene encodes CDR1 ENHRY and CDR2 SYGVKD. Trimming shortened V by 3 bases and J by 10 bases, and 13 bases separated the two germline ends. The CDR3 length is 14 residues. CDR3 in amino acids: CAISEFKGNSPLHF. The CDR3 nucleotides read TGTGCCATCAGTGAATTCAAGGGAAACTCACCCCTCCACTTT.

The chain recombines TRBV5-1 with TRBJ1-2; 7 bases align to TRBD1. Germline V gene data show CDR1 as SGHRS and CDR2 as YFSETQ. Trimming took 4 bases from V and 1 from J; bases not matched to a gene: 10. The CDR3 consists of 16 residues. CDR3 in DNA: TGCGCCAGCAGCCTAGATACCGGGACAGATAACTATGGCTACACCTTC. Protein product: CASSLDTGTDNYGYTF.

DNA of the CDR3: TGTGCCAGCAGCTTGGACAATCCGACAACTAATGAAAAACTGTTTTTT. The encoded protein is CASSLDNPTTNEKLFF. The chain has TRBV5-5 and TRBJ1-4; D not certain. Germline CDR1 SGHKS, CDR2 YYEKEE (reference sequence). The CDR3 covers 16 residues. V was clipped by 0 bases and J by 0 bases, with 9 bases between them.

The V and J genes are TRBV19 and TRBJ2-3; 10 positions match TRBD1. CDR1 and CDR2 (germline): LNHDA, SQIVND (reference sequence). Losses at the gene ends were 4 bases for V and 0 bases for J; bases not matched to a gene: 13. The CDR3 loop spans 19 amino acids. The CDR3 is CASSTGTGVPLRSTDTQYF. The CDR3 bases are TGTGCCAGTAGTACCGGGACAGGGGTCCCTCTCCGTAGCACAGATACGCAGTATTTT.

The gene calls are TRBV19 and TRBJ2-3; unclear D gene. Germline CDR1 reads LNHDA; CDR2 reads SQIVND (reference sequence). This CDR3 spans 14 amino acids. The germline V and J ends were trimmed by 5 bases and 1 base, with 10 bases remaining between them. The DNA of the CDR3 is TGTGCCAGTAGTTCCCTCCTTGGCACAGATACGCAGTATTTT. Protein sequence: CASSSLLGTDTQYF. Full variable domain (outside the CDR3, taken from reference TRBV19 and TRBJ2-3): DGGITQSPKYLFRKEGQNVTLSCEQNLNHDAMYWYRQDPGQGLRLIYYSQIVNDFQKGDIAEGYSVSREKKESFPLTVTSAQKNPTAFYLCASSSLLGTDTQYFGPGTRLTVL.

The chain employs TRBV27 and TRBJ1-2; D remains unclear. With 5 bases removed from V and 6 bases from J, the gap between germline ends came to 16 bases. The CDR3 runs to 14 residues. Looked up from germline, CDR1 is MNHEY and CDR2 is SMNVEV (reference sequence). The CDR3 sequence is CASSTESAGDGYTF. The CDR3 DNA sequence: TGTGCCAGCAGTACCGAGTCAGCGGGTGATGGCTACACCTTC.

Here the CDR3 DNA reads TGTGCCAGCGGCCGAAGGCGGGATGGCTACACCTTC. Translating gives CASGRRRDGYTF. The chain uses TRBV6-2 or TRBV6-3 and TRBJ1-2; D not certain. The CDR3 has 12 amino acids. The V gene lost 8 bases and the J gene lost 6 bases, with 13 bases spanning the gap. Germline V gene lookup returns CDR1 MNHEY and CDR2 SVGEGT.

V usage is TRBV19 and J usage is TRBJ2-7; tentative D call: TRBD1 (7 bases). V dropped 5 bases and J dropped 3 bases, with 17 bases sitting between them. The CDR3 runs 15 residues. Germline loops: CDR1 LNHDA, CDR2 SQIVND (reference sequence). CDR3 in amino acids: CASSEAGQSHYEQYF. The CDR3 DNA sequence: TGTGCCAGTAGTGAGGCGGGACAGAGCCACTACGAGCAGTACTTC.

The chain carries TRBV18 and TRBJ1-4; 10 positions match TRBD1. This CDR3 is 14 amino acids long. V gave up 4 bases and J gave up 6 bases; unmatched junction bases: 2. Germline CDR1 and CDR2: KGHSH and LQKENI. This CDR3 reads CASSLTGGYEKLFF. The CDR3 DNA is TGTGCCAGCTCACTGACAGGGGGCTATGAAAAACTGTTTTTT.

V is TRBV7-7 and J is TRBJ2-5; D not resolved. Germline values: CDR1 SSHAT, CDR2 FNYEAQ (reference sequence). Trimming shortened V by 5 bases and J by 0 bases, and 10 bases separated the two germline ends. The CDR3 is made up of 14 amino acids. This CDR3 is CASSRDGYQETQYF. CDR3 sequence (DNA): TGTGCCAGCAGCCGAGACGGGTACCAAGAGACCCAGTACTTC.